The rows below give T cell receptor beta chains drawn from one sample of a study of lymphopenia after photon versus proton radiotherapy. The repertoire was sequenced with immunoSEQ multiplex PCR; TCRdb's copy has only in-frame clones and lacks some. The sample yields roughly 61,000 clones, about nine tenths seen once. This sample comprised peripheral blood, obtained from a patient treated with proton-based radiotherapy. The source of these receptors is a man older than 75 with esophageal cancer. Both conserved end residues are part of each CDR3. The D gene is left open where the match is weak. The size entry is marked missing in some rows and otherwise reads once, few, many or a size class.

DNA,CDR3,J,V,D,size
TGCGCCAGCAGCCCAGTCAGCGGAGCCTACGAGCAGTACTTC,CASSPVSGAYEQYF,TRBJ2-7,TRBV5-1,.,once
TGTGCTAGTGGTTTGCTAAATAACAGGGCATGGGCTCAGCCCCAGCATTTT,CASGLLNNRAWAQPQHF,TRBJ1-5,TRBV12-5,.,few
TGTGCCAGCAGCTTAGTGGGCGGGAGAGTCTACGAGCAGTACTTC,CASSLVGGRVYEQYF,TRBJ2-7,TRBV11-2,TRBD2,.
TGTGCCAGCAGCTTAGTTTCCTCCAGGGGTTACTACAATGAGCAGTTCTTC,CASSLVSSRGYYNEQFF,TRBJ2-1,TRBV7-9,.,.
TGTGCCAGCAGTCCTGGGGGACCTCCCTACGAGCAGTACTTC,CASSPGGPPYEQYF,TRBJ2-7,TRBV2,.,once
TGTGCCAGCTCACCAGGGGACACCACAGATACGCAGTATTTT,CASSPGDTTDTQYF,TRBJ2-3,TRBV18,.,.
TGTGCCAGTAGTTCGGGACGGAGGTATAGCAATCAGCCCCAACATTTT,CASSSGRRYSNQPQHF,TRBJ1-5,TRBV19,.,.
TGTGCCTGGAGTGTGGGCAGGGGGCGAATTGGCTACACCTTC,CAWSVGRGRIGYTF,TRBJ1-2,TRBV30,TRBD1,few
TGTGCCAGCAGCCCGGTAAATGCGGAGACCCAGTACTTC,CASSPVNAETQYF,TRBJ2-5,TRBV7-9,.,once
TGTGCCAGCAGCTTGGAACGACAGGGGGCTCGAGATACGCAGTATTTT,CASSLERQGARDTQYF,TRBJ2-3,TRBV5-6,TRBD1,.
TGTGCCAGCACCTTCATGGGGACCCAGTACTTC,CASTFMGTQYF,TRBJ2-5,TRBV7-2,.,.
TGTGCCAGTAGTATTCGCAGGGGCCAATCCTCCTACAATGAGCAGTTCTTC,CASSIRRGQSSYNEQFF,TRBJ2-1,TRBV19,.,.
TGTGCCAGCAAACGGGCTAGCGGCCTAACGGGTACGCAGTATTTT,CASKRASGLTGTQYF,TRBJ2-3,TRBV7-2,TRBD2,few
TGTGCCAGCTCAACGACAGGGCCCGTGAATCCTGGCGAGCAGTACTTC,CASSTTGPVNPGEQYF,TRBJ2-7,TRBV18,TRBD1,.
TGTGCCAGTAGTATCTCGGATTCACCCCTCCACTTT,CASSISDSPLHF,TRBJ1-6,TRBV19,.,few
TGCAGCGTGGCTCAGGGGACAACTAATGAAAAACTGTTTTTT,CSVAQGTTNEKLFF,TRBJ1-4,TRBV29-1,.,.
TGTGCCTGGAGAGGGGACAGGGAGAACACTGAAGCTTTCTTT,CAWRGDRENTEAFF,TRBJ1-1,TRBV30,TRBD1,.
TGTGCCAGCAGTTGGGGACTAGCGGGAGCTGAGCAGTTCTTC,CASSWGLAGAEQFF,TRBJ2-1,TRBV27,TRBD2,.
TGTGCCACCCAAACTGCGGGGGACGGTTCCTACGAGCAGTACTTC,CATQTAGDGSYEQYF,TRBJ2-7,TRBV5-4,TRBD2,.
TGTGCCAGCAGCGGATCGAGACTAGGTTACAATGAGCAGTTCTTC,CASSGSRLGYNEQFF,TRBJ2-1,TRBV9,.,.
TGTGCCAGCAGCTTAAGAACCTTTAGTACGGCGGGAAAACACGAGCAGTACTTC,CASSLRTFSTAGKHEQYF,TRBJ2-7,TRBV5-6,.,.
TGTGCCAGTAGTAGTAATCCCCTGGGGGGCCCTTCAGACAATGAGCAGTTCTTC,CASSSNPLGGPSDNEQFF,TRBJ2-1,TRBV19,.,.
TGTGCCAGCAGCTTAGCGATAGGTAGCGTCGGGGAGACCCAGTACTTC,CASSLAIGSVGETQYF,TRBJ2-5,TRBV7-2,.,once
TGTGCCAGCAGCTTCCAACTAGCGGGGGGGCTACGCAATGAGCAGTTCTTC,CASSFQLAGGLRNEQFF,TRBJ2-1,TRBV11-2,TRBD2,.
TGTGCCAGCAGTGGGACCCCGGGAGGATACGAGCAGTACTTC,CASSGTPGGYEQYF,TRBJ2-7,TRBV2,TRBD2,.
TGTGCCAGCGAGGGGGGGCTCTCTGGAAACACCATATATTTT,CASEGGLSGNTIYF,TRBJ1-3,TRBV5-8,.,.
TGTGCCAGTAGTATAGGGGTAGCCTACGAGCAGTACTTC,CASSIGVAYEQYF,TRBJ2-7,TRBV19,.,.
TGTGCCAGCACCAGTGACAGGGGGCTAGACTCTGGAAACACCATATATTTT,CASTSDRGLDSGNTIYF,TRBJ1-3,TRBV7-9,TRBD1,.
TGTGCCAGCAATTTAGGGGGACAGTCGTACTTC,CASNLGGQSYF,TRBJ2-7,TRBV2,TRBD1,.
TGCGCCAGCAGCCAAATCCAAGCCAATGAGCAGTTCTTC,CASSQIQANEQFF,TRBJ2-1,TRBV4-3,.,few
TGTGCCAGCAAACAGATCTTAGCCAAAAACATTCAGTACTTC,CASKQILAKNIQYF,TRBJ2-4,TRBV6-5,.,.
TGTGCCAGCAGCATAAAGCCAGGAAGGGCTCCACCTTTAGAGGACGAGCAGTACTTC,CASSIKPGRAPPLEDEQYF,TRBJ2-7,TRBV21-1,.,.
TGTGCCAGCAGCCCGGGGGCATATGCGCCTGGGGCCAACGTCCTGACTTTC,CASSPGAYAPGANVLTF,TRBJ2-6,TRBV7-2,.,.
TGTGCCAGCAGCTTAACAAGGGAAGGGGTGAGCTCCTATAATTCACCCCTCCACTTT,CASSLTREGVSSYNSPLHF,TRBJ1-6,TRBV7-8,.,.
TGTGCCACCAGTTTACGAGCGAGATCGGGCGGGAGAGGCTCCTACAATGAGCAGTTCTTC,CATSLRARSGGRGSYNEQFF,TRBJ2-1,TRBV15,TRBD2,once
TGTGCCAGCTCACCAGCGCGTTACAATGAGCAGTTCTTC,CASSPARYNEQFF,TRBJ2-1,TRBV18,.,.
TGTGCCAGCAGCTTTTTTTGGGGGGCTGCTGGAAACACCATATATTTT,CASSFFWGAAGNTIYF,TRBJ1-3,TRBV11-2,.,.
TGTGCCAGTAGTATAGGAAGTATCAGAGGCGAGCAGTACTTC,CASSIGSIRGEQYF,TRBJ2-7,TRBV19,.,.
TGTGCCAGCCGGGGGGGGACTAGCGGTTACAATGAGCAGTTCTTC,CASRGGTSGYNEQFF,TRBJ2-1,TRBV6-5,TRBD2,once
TGTGCCAGCAGCGTTGGGGATACGCAGTATTTT,CASSVGDTQYF,TRBJ2-3,TRBV5-8,.,.
TGTGCCAGCAGCTTACGGGGTCTTCCCTACGAGCAGTACTTC,CASSLRGLPYEQYF,TRBJ2-7,TRBV7-3,.,.
TGTGCCAGCAGTCCGACTGGACTAGCGGGGGCATACGAGCAGTACTTC,CASSPTGLAGAYEQYF,TRBJ2-7,TRBV27,TRBD2,once
TGTGCCAGCAGCCAACTCGTCTACGGGAGGGGGAGCTCTGGGGCCAACGTCCTGACTTTC,CASSQLVYGRGSSGANVLTF,TRBJ2-6,TRBV14,TRBD2,.